Included here is one T cell receptor (beta chain) sequence, with context. No cognate antigen has been identified for it. One end of the junction varies from germline; a read error may be responsible. The sample comes from a study of blood T cells in healthy people across ages (dated by TCRdb to the mid-2010s). About the study as a whole: In model experiments, template switching captured roughly one uniquely barcoded TCR beta cDNA molecule for every two T cells. The study analyzed two additional independent replicas of 1 million unique cDNA reads from the same blood draw for two donors, one aged 18 to 30 and one aged 80 or older. The study measured age-related changes in TCR beta repertoire diversity using deep sequencing normalized with unique cDNA molecular identifiers. To avoid experimental bias, donors of different ages were distributed randomly across sequencing lanes. Donors were grouped into four age groups: young (average approximately 15 years), middle-aged (roughly 38), aged (around 60) and long-lived (approximately 82). The investigation overall reported the following: A strong correlation was found between observed TCR beta diversity and the percentage of naive T cells measured by flow cytometry. Estimates of total diversity based on one million sequenced T cells were regarded as lower bounds and as underestimates. Donor CMV infection status was unknown, potentially confounding age-related changes in expanded clonotypes. Because profiling used bulk unsorted PBMCs, naive and antigen-experienced compartments could not be compared conclusively. Compared with the aged group, the long-lived group had more naive CD4+ T cells, fewer expanded clones and increased TCR diversity, a pattern suggesting age selection. Observed TCR beta diversity per million T cells fell roughly linearly with age, and a significant reduction was already apparent by age approximately 40.

The library was generated by 5' RACE. Reads for this sample came from an Illumina HiSeq 2500. A second PCR of about 6 to 11 cycles was performed with a sample-barcoded 5' primer and a J-beta primer mix. Each TCR beta cDNA molecule received a unique molecular identifier from a template-switch 5' adaptor carrying 12 random nucleotides. Each sample yielded at least 2.5 million CDR3-containing paired-end reads. The Mint cDNA synthesis kit, primed by a TRBC-specific oligonucleotide, was used to synthesize first-strand cDNA from all RNA. Following uracil-DNA glycosylase treatment, all cDNA underwent a first 18-cycle PCR with the universal primers M1SS and BC2_uni_R. Per the source publication's procedure: For normalization, 1 million high-quality reads were randomly selected from each sample, with every read carrying a distinct molecular identifier. Reads with shared molecular identifiers were discarded instead of being binned into consensus sequences. MiTCR, set to a Q25 quality threshold and the strictest error-elimination algorithm, was used for CDR3 identification, clonotype clustering and error correction. Lower-bound total TCR beta diversity was estimated with a nonparametric unseen species model using Euler transformation. TCRdb itself trimmed the public reads at Q25 with fastp, ran MiXCR and retained productive beta chains. Here each entry gathers all rows of one CDR3 protein and keeps the most common genes and DNA. The V and J calls and clone size are TCRdb's, not the authors'. This sample is represented by some 640,000 distinct CDR3 sequences; roughly 49% of them were singletons. The ten largest clonotypes hold roughly 30% of the sample.

CDR1 and CDR2 were assigned from the germline V gene as LGHNA and YSLEER. The CDR3 starts with the cysteine, ends with the phenylalanine, and has 13 residues. The sequence is cut down to CDR3 DNA, 39 bases in frame from base 1. The roughly 39 donors, aged about 6 to 100 years, were systemically healthy Caucasian individuals from Russia. About 10 milliliters of peripheral blood were collected from each donor into EDTA-treated Vacutainer tubes. Ficoll-Paque density-gradient centrifugation was used to isolate PBMCs, with at least 6.5 million obtained per sample. Total RNA, at least 5.5 micrograms per sample, was extracted from PBMCs with Trizol reagent. For every donor, flow cytometry on a PBMC aliquot measured the percentage of naive CD45RAhigh/CD27high T cells.

The rearranged segments are TRBV4-3 and TRBJ2-3; perhaps TRBD2 is the D gene, with 5 bases matching. The clonotype originates from a woman in her sixties or seventies in good health. Material: blood. The DNA sequence follows: TGCGCCAGCAGCCGGACTTTCACAGATGCGCAGTATTTT. Its coded protein is CASSRTFTDAQYF.